A single TCR beta chain is shown here with its context. Antigen: not known. As defined, naive CD8 cells were CD45RO-negative and positively selected for CCR7, with terminally differentiated effector memory CD45RA+ cells excluded. The source of the sample is a study of shared clonotypes between healthy human individuals. Study as a whole: Researchers assigned three CD4 naive, three CD4 memory, two CD8 naive and one CD8 memory plate to each donor.

The repertoire was sequenced with immunoSEQ multiplex PCR; TCRdb's copy has only in-frame clones and lacks some. The table has approximately 740,000 clones, over 90% seen once. General study results and limits: Sharing across four donors was highest in naive CD4 (approximately 5%) and lowest in memory CD8 (0.4%). Depth of sequencing was expected to influence donor clonotype sharing.

This clonotype was sampled from a man aged 30 to 45 in good health. Sequenced sample: naive CD8+ T cells sorted from blood.

This chain's CDR3 is CATSSKWDWPREQYF. CDR3 DNA sequence: TGTGCCACCAGCAGTAAATGGGACTGGCCGCGCGAGCAGTACTTC. The chain carries TRBV15 and TRBJ2-7, with D perhaps matching TRBD2 (6 bases). Germline-derived CDR1 and CDR2 are LNHNV and YYDKDF (reference sequence). The V end lost 3 bases, the J end lost 6 bases, and 18 bases lay between the germline ends. This CDR3 contains 15 residues.